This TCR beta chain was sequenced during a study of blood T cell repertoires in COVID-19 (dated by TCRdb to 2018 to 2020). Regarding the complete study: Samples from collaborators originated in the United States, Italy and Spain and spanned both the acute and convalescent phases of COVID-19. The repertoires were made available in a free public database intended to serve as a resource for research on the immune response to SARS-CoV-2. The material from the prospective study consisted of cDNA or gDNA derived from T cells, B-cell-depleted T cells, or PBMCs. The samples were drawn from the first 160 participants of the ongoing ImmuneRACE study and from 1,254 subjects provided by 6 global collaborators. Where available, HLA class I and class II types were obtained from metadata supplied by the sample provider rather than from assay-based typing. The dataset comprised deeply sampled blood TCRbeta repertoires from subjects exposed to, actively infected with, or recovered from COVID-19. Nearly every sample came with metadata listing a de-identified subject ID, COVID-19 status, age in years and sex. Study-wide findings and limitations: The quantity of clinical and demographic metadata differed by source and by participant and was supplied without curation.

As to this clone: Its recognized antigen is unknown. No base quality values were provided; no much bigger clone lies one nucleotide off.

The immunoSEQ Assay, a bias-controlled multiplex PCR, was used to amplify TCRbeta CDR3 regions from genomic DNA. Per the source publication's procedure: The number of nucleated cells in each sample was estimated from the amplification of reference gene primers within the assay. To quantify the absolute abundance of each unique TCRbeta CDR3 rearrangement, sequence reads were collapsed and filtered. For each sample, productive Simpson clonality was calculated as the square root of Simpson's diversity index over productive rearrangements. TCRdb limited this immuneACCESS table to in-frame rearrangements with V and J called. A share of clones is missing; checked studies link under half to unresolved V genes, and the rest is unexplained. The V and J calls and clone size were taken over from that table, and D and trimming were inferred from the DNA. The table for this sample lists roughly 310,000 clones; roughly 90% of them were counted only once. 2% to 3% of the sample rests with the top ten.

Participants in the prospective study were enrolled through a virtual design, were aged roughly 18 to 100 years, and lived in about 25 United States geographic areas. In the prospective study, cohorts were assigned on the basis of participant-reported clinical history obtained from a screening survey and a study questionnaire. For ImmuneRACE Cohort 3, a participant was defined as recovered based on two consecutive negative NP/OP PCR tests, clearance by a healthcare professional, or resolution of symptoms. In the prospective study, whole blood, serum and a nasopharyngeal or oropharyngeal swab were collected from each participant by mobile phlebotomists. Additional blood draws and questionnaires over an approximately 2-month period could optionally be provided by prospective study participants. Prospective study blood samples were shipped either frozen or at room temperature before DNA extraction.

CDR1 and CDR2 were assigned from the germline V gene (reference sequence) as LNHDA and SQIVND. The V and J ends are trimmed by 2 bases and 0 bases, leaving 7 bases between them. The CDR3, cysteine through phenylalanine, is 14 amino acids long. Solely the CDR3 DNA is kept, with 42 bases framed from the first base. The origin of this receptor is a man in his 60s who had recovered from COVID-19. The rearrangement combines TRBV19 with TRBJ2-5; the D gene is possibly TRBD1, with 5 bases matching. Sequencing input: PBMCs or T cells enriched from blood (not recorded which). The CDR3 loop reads CASSIRRDQETQYF. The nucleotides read TGTGCCAGTAGTATACGCAGGGACCAAGAGACCCAGTACTTC.